This T cell receptor beta chain is from a study of shared clonotypes between healthy human individuals. Trimming pared 5 bases from V and 2 bases from J, leaving 15 bases between. This CDR3 region has 15 residues. Germline V gives CDR1 SEHNR, CDR2 FQNEAQ (reference sequence). Every one of the donors was a Caucasian adult that lived in Nashville, Tennessee. Genomic DNA of unsorted samples came from about 100 million PBMCs. Original handling: Owing to the provision of junction-only sequences devoid of quality scores by immunoSEQ, filtering differed. The method was immunoSEQ multiplex PCR; TCRdb's version includes in-frame clones alone and lacks a portion of them. For V, J and clone size, that table is used; D and trimming come from the DNA. The sample lists 450,000 to 650,000 clones; around 78% were seen once.

The rearrangement joins TRBV7-9 to TRBJ2-5, with D tentatively TRBD2 (6 bases). This TCR came from a middle-aged woman in good health. Some clones in this sample may be carry-over from other donors' samples. The sample consisted of PBMCs. The CDR3 sequence is CASSPGDWAQETQYF. The DNA for the CDR3 is TGTGCCAGCAGCCCTGGGGACTGGGCTCAAGAGACCCAGTACTTC.